The 8 T cell receptor beta chains in this list originate from one sample, sequenced in a study of cytomegalovirus exposure and HLA in healthy donors. It was with 60 Vbeta and 13 Jbeta primers that the PCR ran. The table came from immunoSEQ multiplex PCR; TCRdb's copy has only in-frame clones and leaves some out. The sample table sets out 25,000 to 35,000 clones. Sequencing was carried out using PBMCs. The receptors shown here come from a man in his forties in good health and CMV-seronegative.

The rearrangement links TRBV7-7 to TRBJ2-1; TRBD1 aligns across 8 bases. The CDR3 consists of 14 residues. The V segment lost 5 bases and the J segment 10 bases; nucleotides outside the gene matches: 10. CDR1 is SSHAT, CDR2 FNYEAQ, per germline (reference sequence). In DNA, the CDR3 is TGTGCCAGCAGCCTTAGGACAGGGCGTGGCGAGCAGTTCTTC. This translates into CASSLRTGRGEQFF.

The rearrangement links TRBV4-1 to TRBJ1-1; 8 nucleotides match TRBD1. J lost 6 bases, V lost 5 bases, and 8 bases had no gene match. This CDR3 has 14 residues. Germline V gene data show CDR1 as MGHRA and CDR2 as YSYEKL. The CDR3 loop reads CASSVGQGQPEAFF. CDR3 nucleotide sequence: TGCGCCAGCAGCGTCGGACAGGGCCAGCCTGAAGCTTTCTTT.

The chain links TRBV6-5 to TRBJ2-5; D possibly corresponds to TRBD1 (6 bases). The V end was cut by 2 bases, the J end by 5 bases, with 15 bases between. CDR3 length equals 15 residues. Germline assignment: CDR1 MNHEY and CDR2 SVGAGI. The CDR3 DNA sequence: TGTGCCAGCAGTTACGCAGGGGCGACACCCGAGACCCAGTACTTC. This codes for CASSYAGATPETQYF.

The V call is TRBV6-6, the J call TRBJ2-7, with 10 bases identical to TRBD2. Trimming took 7 bases from V and 5 from J; bases not matched to a gene: 5. This CDR3 contains 13 residues. Germline V gene data show CDR1 as MNHNY and CDR2 as SVGAGI (reference sequence). The DNA of the CDR3 is TGTGCCAGCAAGGCTAGCGGGAGAGACGAGCAGTACTTC. Protein sequence: CASKASGRDEQYF.

V usage is TRBV6-4 and J usage is TRBJ2-2; D remains unclear. CDR3 length: 14 residues. The V gene lost 0 bases and the J gene lost 5 bases, with 7 bases spanning the gap. CDR1 is MRHNA and CDR2 is SNTAGT in the germline V gene. In DNA form, the CDR3 reads TGTGCCAGCAGTGACTCGAGCGAAACCGGGGAGCTGTTTTTT. This encodes CASSDSSETGELFF.

J is TRBJ1-2 and V is TRBV28; TRBD1 agrees at 10 bases. Trimming took 4 bases from V and 6 from J; bases not matched to a gene: 5. The CDR3 length is 14 residues. CDR1 is MDHEN and CDR2 is SYDVKM in the germline V gene. CDR3 nucleotides: TGTGCCAGCAGTTACCCGGGACAGGGGAATGGCTACACCTTC. The encoded protein is CASSYPGQGNGYTF.

The chain has TRBV13 and TRBJ1-1; D possibly corresponds to TRBD1 (6 bases). Germline CDR1 reads PRHDT; CDR2 reads FYEKMQ (reference sequence). The CDR3 is made up of 14 amino acids. Trimming took off 5 bases at V and 0 bases at J, with 10 bases between the two ends. CDR3 DNA: TGTGCCAGCAGCAGGGACACCTTGAACACTGAAGCTTTCTTT. It yields the protein CASSRDTLNTEAFF.

The genes are TRBV4-1 and TRBJ2-7; a possible D gene is TRBD2 (5 bases). The V end lost 3 bases, the J end lost 3 bases, and 15 bases lay between the germline ends. The germline CDR1 and CDR2 sequences are MGHRA and YSYEKL. This CDR3 has 15 amino acids. Here the CDR3 reads CASSHPPGGLYEQYF. The DNA of the CDR3 is TGCGCCAGCAGCCACCCCCCCGGCGGACTCTACGAGCAGTACTTC.